This passage covers 15 T cell receptor beta chains from one sample sequenced in a study of glioma-infiltrating T cells after dendritic cell vaccination. Assay used: immunoSEQ multiplex PCR; TCRdb lists only in-frame clones, some missing. The sample includes about 21,000 clones, approximately 85% of them seen just once. The material was blood, obtained before dendritic cell vaccination. The source of these receptors is a human donor with glioblastoma.

The rearrangement links TRBV25-1 to TRBJ2-6; D gene ambiguous. Germline V lookup: CDR1 MGHDK, CDR2 SYGVNS. The CDR3 is 17 residues long. The germline V and J ends were trimmed by 1 base and 3 bases, with 13 bases remaining between them. The CDR3 region is CASSESGTSFGANVLTF. In DNA, the CDR3 is TGTGCCAGCAGTGAATCAGGCACCTCCTTTGGGGCCAACGTCCTGACTTTC.

The CDR3 region has the DNA TGTGCCAGTAGACCCGGACTAGCGGGAGGGAGCTCCTACGAGCAGTACTTC. Translating gives CASRPGLAGGSSYEQYF. The V gene is TRBV19, the J gene TRBJ2-7; 15 nucleotides line up with TRBD2. Germline values: CDR1 LNHDA, CDR2 SQIVND (reference sequence). Trimming took 6 bases from V and 0 from J; bases not matched to a gene: 6. The CDR3 covers 17 residues.

The chain couples TRBV11-2 to TRBJ2-2, with TRBD2 matching 14 bases. Germline CDR1 is SGHAT and CDR2 is FQNNGV. This CDR3 comprises 18 residues. J was trimmed by 1 base and V by 5 bases; bases with no gene match: 6. CDR3: CASSMGLAGAVNTGELFF. The CDR3 bases are TGTGCCAGCAGCATGGGACTAGCGGGAGCCGTGAACACCGGGGAGCTGTTTTTT.

The rearrangement uses TRBV10-3 and TRBJ2-1, with D perhaps TRBD2 (5 bases). The V end was cut by 0 bases, the J end by 3 bases, with 15 bases between. This CDR3 comprises 17 residues. CDR1 is ENHRY, CDR2 SYGVKD, per germline. The CDR3 region is CAISESMGAENYNEQFF. The CDR3 DNA follows: TGTGCCATCAGTGAGTCGATGGGAGCGGAGAACTACAATGAGCAGTTCTTC.

V and J are TRBV5-4 and TRBJ2-5; 7 bases match TRBD1. CDR3 size: 15 residues. Per germline, CDR1 SGHNT and CDR2 YYREEE (reference sequence). The V and J ends lost 6 bases and 2 bases, in that order; junction bases with no gene match: 10. CDR3 in amino acids: CASTLGPGQQETQYF. The CDR3 DNA follows: TGTGCCAGCACCTTAGGACCGGGACAGCAAGAGACCCAGTACTTC.

V is TRBV2 and J is TRBJ2-2, with 14 bases identical to TRBD2. V shed 4 bases and J 1 base; nucleotides not matched to a gene: 5. The CDR3 loop spans 18 amino acids. CDR1 and CDR2 (germline): SNHLY, FYNNEI. The CDR3 DNA sequence: TGTGCCAGCAGTGTAAGACTAGCGGGAGGGAAGAACACCGGGGAGCTGTTTTTT. Its protein is CASSVRLAGGKNTGELFF.

The V gene is TRBV19, the J gene TRBJ2-3; a possible D gene is TRBD1 (6 bases). The germline CDR1 and CDR2 sequences are LNHDA and SQIVND (reference sequence). Trimming removed 1 base at V and 5 bases at J, with 13 bases between. The CDR3 spans 15 residues. The CDR3 nucleotides are TGTGCCAGTAGTATAGGAGGACAGCGCAGAGATACGCAGTATTTT. It yields the protein CASSIGGQRRDTQYF.

This clone appeared a few times. The chain uses TRBV4-3 and TRBJ2-7; tentatively, D is TRBD1 (6 bases). V lost 0 bases and J 4 bases, leaving 10 bases between the germline ends. This CDR3 has 14 amino acids. The germline V gene has CDR1 LGHNA and CDR2 YSLEER. CDR3: CASSQEARGYEQYF. The CDR3 DNA reads as TGCGCCAGCAGCCAAGAGGCCAGGGGATACGAGCAGTACTTC.

This chain joins TRBV18 and TRBJ2-7; D remains ambiguous. This CDR3 spans 14 amino acids. The V gene's germline CDR1 is KGHSH and CDR2 LQKENI. Trimming took 2 bases from V and 1 from J, leaving 9 bases between them. CDR3 DNA sequence: TGTGCCAGCTCACCAAGTTCTAGATCCTACGAGCAGTACTTC. Protein product: CASSPSSRSYEQYF.

In its sample, this clone was seen a few times. CDR3 DNA sequence: TGTGCCAGCAGCGTAGTGGGGGACTCCGCCACAGATACGCAGTATTTT. It yields the protein CASSVVGDSATDTQYF. The chain links TRBV9 to TRBJ2-3, with D possibly being TRBD2 (6 bases). Germline V CDR1 and CDR2: SGDLS, YYNGEE. Trimming cost V 0 bases and J 2 bases, with 13 bases left between them. CDR3 size: 16 residues.

The V and J genes are TRBV29-1 and TRBJ2-3; 8 bases are a match to TRBD2. V gave up 1 base and J gave up 3 bases; unmatched junction bases: 6. The CDR3 sequence is 15 residues long. Germline V CDR1 and CDR2: SQVTM, ANQGSEA. The DNA of the CDR3 is TGCAGCGTTGAAGGGGGACTAGGGGGGACAGATACGCAGTATTTT. It encodes CSVEGGLGGTDTQYF.

The chain has TRBV7-2 and TRBJ2-4, with D possibly matching TRBD1 (5 bases). The germline V gene has CDR1 SGHTA and CDR2 FQGNSA. CDR3 length: 16 residues. Trimming took off 1 base at V and 3 bases at J, with 13 bases between the two ends. The CDR3 sequence is CASSLGMGPGKNIQYF. The CDR3 bases are TGTGCCAGCAGCTTAGGTATGGGGCCAGGCAAAAACATTCAGTACTTC.

This clone came up a few times. The gene calls are TRBV6-5 and TRBJ2-7; D is perhaps TRBD1 (6 bases). The CDR3 contains 16 residues. V lost 0 bases and J 2 bases, leaving 14 bases between the germline ends. Germline V gene sequence: CDR1 MNHEY, CDR2 SVGAGI. CDR3 in DNA: TGTGCCAGCAGTTACTCGCCCACAGGGAGTACCTACGAGCAGTACTTC. Translating gives CASSYSPTGSTYEQYF.

This clone showed up just once. The chain uses TRBV4-3 and TRBJ2-1; D is uncertain. The V and J ends lost 5 bases and 2 bases respectively, with 13 bases between them. The CDR3 totals 15 residues. Germline assignment: CDR1 LGHNA and CDR2 YSLEER. The chain's CDR3 is CASSYEISPYNEQFF. CDR3 in DNA: TGCGCCAGCAGCTATGAGATTTCCCCCTACAATGAGCAGTTCTTC.

The CDR3 sequence: CASSLVASGQPGGDEQFF. As DNA, the CDR3 is TGTGCCAGCAGCTTAGTGGCTAGCGGACAACCTGGGGGGGATGAGCAGTTCTTC. The chain is built from TRBV7-7 and TRBJ2-1; 7 bases are shared with TRBD2. Germline CDR1 SSHAT, CDR2 FNYEAQ (reference sequence). The CDR3 totals 18 residues. Trimming removed 1 base from V and 8 bases from J; junction bases left unmatched: 17.